A single sample is the source of the 14 T cell receptor beta chains below, sequenced in a study of memory CD4+ T cells and cytomegalovirus serostatus. Single viable CD3+CD4+CD8-CD45RO+ cells were sorted as the memory CD4+ T cells. Assay used: immunoSEQ multiplex PCR; TCRdb lists only in-frame clones, some missing. The sample shows under 75,000 clones, roughly 80% of them seen only once. Source material: memory CD4+ T cells from blood. Receptors were obtained from an adult in good health and CMV-seronegative. Some clones in this sample may be carry-over from other donors' samples.

This clone has a handful of counts. The chain carries TRBV29-1 and TRBJ2-4; 8 bases agree with TRBD2. Germline lookup yields CDR1 SQVTM and CDR2 ANQGSEA. With V trimmed by 6 bases and J by 0 bases, 4 bases remained unmatched. CDR3 length equals 14 residues. The CDR3 loop reads CSVIAGTAKNIQYF. Here the CDR3 DNA reads TGCAGCGTGATAGCGGGAACAGCCAAAAACATTCAGTACTTC.

This clone was counted a single time. The chain employs TRBV5-1 and TRBJ2-3; the D gene could be TRBD1 or TRBD2 (6 bases each). This CDR3 has 16 amino acids. CDR1 is SGHRS, CDR2 YFSETQ, per germline. The V end was cut by 2 bases, the J end by 6 bases, with 19 bases between. The CDR3 region is CASSFSLKGGSDTQYF. DNA for the CDR3: TGCGCCAGCAGCTTCTCCTTAAAGGGGGGTTCGGATACGCAGTATTTT.

This clone was counted only a few times. The chain has TRBV13 and TRBJ2-5, with 7 bases lining up with TRBD1. V lost 5 bases and J lost 2; bases outside the gene matches: 11. The CDR3 spans 16 residues. Germline lookup yields CDR1 PRHDT and CDR2 FYEKMQ (reference sequence). The CDR3 sequence: CASSPGTAKSQETQYF. The DNA for the CDR3 is TGTGCCAGCAGCCCCGGGACAGCGAAATCACAAGAGACCCAGTACTTC.

The J gene is TRBJ2-7, the V gene TRBV6-5, with D possibly TRBD2 on 6 matching bases. The CDR3 is 16 amino acids. With 0 bases removed from V and 4 bases from J, the gap between germline ends came to 16 bases. Germline V gene sequence: CDR1 MNHEY, CDR2 SVGAGI. DNA for the CDR3: TGTGCCAGCAGTTACTCGAGCAAGGACTACTTATACGAGCAGTACTTC. This codes for CASSYSSKDYLYEQYF.

This clone was counted a single time. V usage is TRBV5-1 and J usage is TRBJ1-2; D is perhaps TRBD1 (6 bases). Trimming shortened V by 5 bases and J by 10 bases, and 21 bases separated the two germline ends. The CDR3 extends over 14 amino acids. Germline V gene sequence: CDR1 SGHRS, CDR2 YFSETQ. CDR3 protein: CASRADSYTSSYTF. CDR3 in DNA: TGCGCCAGCAGGGCGGACAGCTATACCTCTTCCTACACCTTC.

This sequence joins TRBV27 and TRBJ1-2; D remains ambiguous. Trimming removed 3 bases at V and 2 bases at J, with 16 bases between. The CDR3 loop spans 16 amino acids. In germline, CDR1 is MNHEY, CDR2 SMNVEV (reference sequence). Here the CDR3 reads CASSLGLEETNYGYTF. The CDR3 DNA sequence: TGTGCCAGCAGTTTGGGGTTAGAGGAGACAAACTATGGCTACACCTTC.

The rearrangement links TRBV7-2 to TRBJ2-7, with no clear D. The CDR3 spans 15 residues. Germline CDR1 is SGHTA and CDR2 is FQGNSA. V lost 1 base, J lost 3 bases, and 13 bases lay in between. CDR3 residues: CASSLGAEISYEQYF. The CDR3 coding sequence is TGTGCCAGCAGCTTAGGGGCAGAAATCAGCTACGAGCAGTACTTC.

V gene TRBV2 combines with J gene TRBJ2-1, with 15 bases aligning to TRBD2. V was clipped by 11 bases and J by 9 bases; unmatched bases: 11. The length of the CDR3 is 15 residues. CDR1 SNHLY and CDR2 FYNNEI come from the germline V gene. The CDR3, as DNA: TGTGCCGACAAACCGGGACTAGCGGGGGGAGGTGAGCAGTTCTTC. Residues: CADKPGLAGGGEQFF. The full variable domain, its missing parts supplied by reference TRBV2 and TRBJ2-1, is EPEVTQTPSHQVTQMGQEVILRCVPISNHLYFYWYRQILGQKVEFLVSFYNNEISEKSEIFDDQFSVERPDGSNFTLKIRSTKLEDSAMYFCADKPGLAGGGEQFFGPGTRLTVL.

The chain links TRBV6-6 to TRBJ2-2, with TRBD1 matching 8 bases. The CDR3 is made up of 14 amino acids. The ends lost 8 bases at V and 6 bases at J; junction bases unmatched: 8. Germline CDR1 is MNHNY and CDR2 is SVGAGI (reference sequence). The chain's CDR3 is CASWTGTGAGELFF. The CDR3 DNA is TGTGCCAGCTGGACAGGGACTGGTGCCGGGGAGCTGTTTTTT.

This clone was seen just once. The rearrangement joins TRBV11-2 to TRBJ2-7; tentative D call: TRBD1 (6 bases). Trimming pared 1 base from V and 3 bases from J, leaving 10 bases between. CDR3 length: 14 residues. Germline-derived CDR1 and CDR2 are SGHAT and FQNNGV. The CDR3 is CASSLVFRGYEQYF. CDR3 sequence (DNA): TGTGCCAGCAGCTTAGTATTCAGGGGCTACGAGCAGTACTTC.

The chain couples TRBV5-1 to TRBJ2-1; 8 bases match TRBD2. Looked up from germline, CDR1 is SGHRS and CDR2 is YFSETQ. V lost 0 bases to trimming and J lost 8 bases; unmatched junction nucleotides: 10. The CDR3 has 16 amino acids. CDR3 in DNA: TGCGCCAGCAGCTTGGGCCCGACTAGCGCGGGCGATGAGCAGTTCTTC. This codes for CASSLGPTSAGDEQFF. The variable domain in full, with the rest retrieved from reference TRBV5-1 and TRBJ2-1, is KAGVTQTPRYLIKTRGQQVTLSCSPISGHRSVSWYQQTPGQGLQFLFEYFSETQRNKGNFPGRFSGRQFSNSRSEMNVSTLELGDSALYLCASSLGPTSAGDEQFFGPGTRLTVL.

V and J are TRBV6-6 and TRBJ2-1, with D possibly TRBD2 on 5 matching bases. Between the trimmed V and J ends, which lost 2 bases and 6 bases, there was a span of 17 bases. From germline, CDR1 is MNHNY and CDR2 SVGAGI (reference sequence). The CDR3 length is 16 residues. CDR3 sequence reads: CASSYPGGEMGNEQFF. DNA of the CDR3: TGTGCCAGCAGTTACCCTGGAGGAGAAATGGGCAATGAGCAGTTCTTC.

With respect to this clone: Other DNA sequences in this specimen translate into the identical CDR3. The chain recombines TRBV7-6 with TRBJ1-1; D remains unclear. The CDR3 length is 14 residues. Trimming left V 1 base short and J 1 base short, with 7 bases between. Germline CDR1 and CDR2: SGHVS and FNYEAQ. The CDR3 nucleotides read TGTGCCAGCAGCTTAGGAGTGGAGAACACTGAAGCTTTCTTT. It specifies CASSLGVENTEAFF.

This chain connects TRBV5-4 to TRBJ2-3; 7 positions match TRBD1. V lost 7 bases and J lost 0; bases outside the gene matches: 5. The CDR3 is made up of 14 amino acids. CDR1 SGHNT and CDR2 YYREEE come from the germline V gene (reference sequence). CDR3 in amino acids: CASGDRASTDTQYF. The DNA of the CDR3 is TGTGCCAGCGGGGACAGAGCTAGCACAGATACGCAGTATTTT.